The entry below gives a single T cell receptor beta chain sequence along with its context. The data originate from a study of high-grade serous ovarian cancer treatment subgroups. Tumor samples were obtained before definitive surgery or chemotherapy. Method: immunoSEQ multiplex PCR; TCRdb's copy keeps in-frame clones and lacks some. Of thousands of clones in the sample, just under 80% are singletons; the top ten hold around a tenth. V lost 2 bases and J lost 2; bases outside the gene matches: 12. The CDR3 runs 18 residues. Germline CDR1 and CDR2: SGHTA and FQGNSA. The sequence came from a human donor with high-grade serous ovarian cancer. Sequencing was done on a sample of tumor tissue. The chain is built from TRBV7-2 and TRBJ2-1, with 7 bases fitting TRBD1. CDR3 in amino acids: CASSLTGQVVRTYNEQFF. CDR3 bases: TGTGCCAGCAGCTTAACCGGACAGGTAGTAAGGACCTACAATGAGCAGTTCTTC.